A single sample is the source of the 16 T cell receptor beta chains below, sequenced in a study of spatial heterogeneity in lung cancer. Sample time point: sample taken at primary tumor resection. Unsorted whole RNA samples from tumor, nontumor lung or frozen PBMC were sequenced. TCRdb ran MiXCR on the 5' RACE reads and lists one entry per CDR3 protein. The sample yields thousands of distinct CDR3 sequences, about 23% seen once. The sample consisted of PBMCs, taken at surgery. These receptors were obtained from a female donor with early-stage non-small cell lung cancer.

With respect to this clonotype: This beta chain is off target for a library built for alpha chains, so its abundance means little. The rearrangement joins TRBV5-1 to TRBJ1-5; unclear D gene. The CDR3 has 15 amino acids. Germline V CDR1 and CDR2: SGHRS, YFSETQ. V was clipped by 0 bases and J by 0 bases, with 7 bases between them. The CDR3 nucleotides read TGCGCCAGCAGCTTGGCGGGGTATAGCAATCAGCCCCAGCATTTT. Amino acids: CASSLAGYSNQPQHF.

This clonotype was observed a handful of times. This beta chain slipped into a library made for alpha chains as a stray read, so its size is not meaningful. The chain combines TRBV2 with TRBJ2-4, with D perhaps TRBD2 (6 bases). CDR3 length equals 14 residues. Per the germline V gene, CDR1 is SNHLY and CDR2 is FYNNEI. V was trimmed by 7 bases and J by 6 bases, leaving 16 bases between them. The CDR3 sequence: CASMVEEGINIQYF. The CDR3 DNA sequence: TGTGCCAGCATGGTTGAGGAGGGGATAAACATTCAGTACTTC.

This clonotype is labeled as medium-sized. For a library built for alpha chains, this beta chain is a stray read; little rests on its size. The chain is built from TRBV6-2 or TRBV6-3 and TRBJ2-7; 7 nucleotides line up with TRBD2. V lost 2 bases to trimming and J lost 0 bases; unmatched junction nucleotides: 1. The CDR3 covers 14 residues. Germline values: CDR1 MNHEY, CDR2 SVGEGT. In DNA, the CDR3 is TGTGCCAGCAGTTACGGCGGGGGCTCCTACGAGCAGTACTTC. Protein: CASSYGGGSYEQYF.

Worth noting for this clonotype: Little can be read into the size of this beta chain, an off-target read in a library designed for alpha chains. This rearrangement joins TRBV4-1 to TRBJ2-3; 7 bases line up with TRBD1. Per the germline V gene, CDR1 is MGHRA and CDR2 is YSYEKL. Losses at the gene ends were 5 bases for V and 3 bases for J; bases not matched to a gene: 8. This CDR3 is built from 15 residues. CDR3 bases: TGCGCCAGCAGCAACTGGGACAGACAAACAGATACGCAGTATTTT. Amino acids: CASSNWDRQTDTQYF.

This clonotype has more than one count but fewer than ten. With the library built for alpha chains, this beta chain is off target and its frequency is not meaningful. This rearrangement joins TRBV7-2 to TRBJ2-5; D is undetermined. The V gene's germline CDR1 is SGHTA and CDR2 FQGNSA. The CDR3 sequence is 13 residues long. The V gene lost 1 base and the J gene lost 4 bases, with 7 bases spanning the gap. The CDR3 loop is CASSLGRAETQYF. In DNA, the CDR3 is TGTGCCAGCAGCTTAGGTCGTGCAGAGACCCAGTACTTC.

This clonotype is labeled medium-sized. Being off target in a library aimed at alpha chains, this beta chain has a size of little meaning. As DNA, the CDR3 is TGCGCCAGCAGCCAAGTCATGCGGGCAGATCTGACCGGGGAGCTGTTTTTT. Translation: CASSQVMRADLTGELFF. The V gene is TRBV4-1, the J gene TRBJ2-2, with D possibly being TRBD2 (5 bases). The V gene lost 1 base and the J gene lost 5 bases, with 17 bases spanning the gap. Germline V lookup: CDR1 MGHRA, CDR2 YSYEKL. The CDR3 runs to 17 residues.

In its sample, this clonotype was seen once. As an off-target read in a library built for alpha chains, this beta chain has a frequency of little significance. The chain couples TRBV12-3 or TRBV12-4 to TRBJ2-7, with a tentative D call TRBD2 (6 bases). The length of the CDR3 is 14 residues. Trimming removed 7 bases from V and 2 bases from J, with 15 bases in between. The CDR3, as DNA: TGTGCCAGCACCATCGGGACTCCGACCTACGAGCAGTACTTC. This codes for CASTIGTPTYEQYF.

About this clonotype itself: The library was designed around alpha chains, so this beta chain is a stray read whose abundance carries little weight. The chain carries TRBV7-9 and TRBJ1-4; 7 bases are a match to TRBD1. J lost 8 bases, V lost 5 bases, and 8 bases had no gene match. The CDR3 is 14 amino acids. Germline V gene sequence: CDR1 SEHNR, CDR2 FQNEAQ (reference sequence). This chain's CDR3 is CASSQGGAWEKLFF. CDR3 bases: TGTGCCAGCAGCCAAGGGGGCGCCTGGGAAAAACTGTTTTTT.

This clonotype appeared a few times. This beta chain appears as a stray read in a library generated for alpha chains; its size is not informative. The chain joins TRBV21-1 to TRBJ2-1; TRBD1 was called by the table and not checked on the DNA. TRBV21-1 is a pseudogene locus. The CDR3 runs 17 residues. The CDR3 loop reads CASSKGEGRGTRNEQFF. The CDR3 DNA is TGTGCCAGCAGCAAAGGAGAGGGCAGGGGTACGAGGAATGAGCAGTTCTTC.

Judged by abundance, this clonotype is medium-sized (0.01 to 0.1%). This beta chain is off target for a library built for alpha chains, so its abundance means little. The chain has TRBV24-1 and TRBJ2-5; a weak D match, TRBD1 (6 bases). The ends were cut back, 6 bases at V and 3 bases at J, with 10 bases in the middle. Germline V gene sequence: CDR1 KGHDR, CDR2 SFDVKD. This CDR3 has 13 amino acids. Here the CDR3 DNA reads TGTGCCACCAGTCCCCAGGGGAAAGAGACCCAGTACTTC. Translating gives CATSPQGKETQYF.

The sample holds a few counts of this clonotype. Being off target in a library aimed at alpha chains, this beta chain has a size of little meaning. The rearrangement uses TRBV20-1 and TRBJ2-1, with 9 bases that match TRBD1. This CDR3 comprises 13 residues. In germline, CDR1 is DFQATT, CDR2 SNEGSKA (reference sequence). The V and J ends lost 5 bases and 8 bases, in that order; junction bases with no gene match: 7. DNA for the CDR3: TGCAGTGCTTCCGGGACAGGGATCTATGAGCAGTTCTTC. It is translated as CSASGTGIYEQFF.

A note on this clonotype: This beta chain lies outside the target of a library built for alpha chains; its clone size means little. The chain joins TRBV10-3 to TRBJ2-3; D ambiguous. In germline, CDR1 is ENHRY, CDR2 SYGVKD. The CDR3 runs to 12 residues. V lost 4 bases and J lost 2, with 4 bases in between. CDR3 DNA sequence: TGTGCCATCAGTGGATACACAGATACGCAGTATTTT. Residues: CAISGYTDTQYF.

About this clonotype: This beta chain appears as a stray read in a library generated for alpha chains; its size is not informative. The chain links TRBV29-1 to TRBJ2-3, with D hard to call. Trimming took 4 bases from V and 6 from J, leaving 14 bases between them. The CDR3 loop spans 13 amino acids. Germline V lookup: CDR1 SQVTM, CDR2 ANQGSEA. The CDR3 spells CSVAIGLRDTQYF. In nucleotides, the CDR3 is TGCAGCGTTGCTATCGGGTTAAGGGATACGCAGTATTTT.

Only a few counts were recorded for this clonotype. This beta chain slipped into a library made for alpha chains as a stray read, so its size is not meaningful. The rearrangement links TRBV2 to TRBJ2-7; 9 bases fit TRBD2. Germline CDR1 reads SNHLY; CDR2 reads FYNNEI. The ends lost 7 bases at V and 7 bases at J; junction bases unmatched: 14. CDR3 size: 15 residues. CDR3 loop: CASKPGTSLAGEQYF. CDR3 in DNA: TGTGCCAGCAAGCCCGGGACTAGCCTGGCTGGTGAGCAGTACTTC.

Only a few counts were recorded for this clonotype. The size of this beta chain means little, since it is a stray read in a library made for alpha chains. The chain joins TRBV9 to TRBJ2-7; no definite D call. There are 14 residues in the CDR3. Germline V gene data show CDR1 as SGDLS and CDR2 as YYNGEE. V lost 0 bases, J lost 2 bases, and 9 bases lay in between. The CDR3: CASSVGSRPYEQYF. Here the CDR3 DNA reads TGTGCCAGCAGCGTAGGATCGCGACCCTACGAGCAGTACTTC.

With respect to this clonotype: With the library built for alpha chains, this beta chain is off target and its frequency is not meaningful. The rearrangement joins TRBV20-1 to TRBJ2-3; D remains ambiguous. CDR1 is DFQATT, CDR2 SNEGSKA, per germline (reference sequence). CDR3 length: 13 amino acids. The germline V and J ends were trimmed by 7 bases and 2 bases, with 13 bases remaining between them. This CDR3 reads CSGLSALTDTQYF. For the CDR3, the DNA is TGCAGTGGTCTCAGCGCCCTCACAGATACGCAGTATTTT.